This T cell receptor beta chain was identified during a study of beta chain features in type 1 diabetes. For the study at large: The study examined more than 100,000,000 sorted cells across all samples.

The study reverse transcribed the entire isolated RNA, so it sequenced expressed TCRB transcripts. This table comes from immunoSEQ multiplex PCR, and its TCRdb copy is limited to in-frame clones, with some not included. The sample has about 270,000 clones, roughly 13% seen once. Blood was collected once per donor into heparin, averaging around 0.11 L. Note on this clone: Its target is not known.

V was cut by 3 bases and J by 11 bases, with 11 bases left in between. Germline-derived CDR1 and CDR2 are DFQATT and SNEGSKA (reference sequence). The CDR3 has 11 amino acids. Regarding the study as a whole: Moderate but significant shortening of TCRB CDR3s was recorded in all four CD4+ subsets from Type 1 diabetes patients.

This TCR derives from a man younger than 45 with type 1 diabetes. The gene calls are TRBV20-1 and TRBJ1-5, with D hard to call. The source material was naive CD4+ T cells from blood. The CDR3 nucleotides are TGCAGTGCTAGTGGGGAGGTGACCCAGCATTTT. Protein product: CSASGEVTQHF.